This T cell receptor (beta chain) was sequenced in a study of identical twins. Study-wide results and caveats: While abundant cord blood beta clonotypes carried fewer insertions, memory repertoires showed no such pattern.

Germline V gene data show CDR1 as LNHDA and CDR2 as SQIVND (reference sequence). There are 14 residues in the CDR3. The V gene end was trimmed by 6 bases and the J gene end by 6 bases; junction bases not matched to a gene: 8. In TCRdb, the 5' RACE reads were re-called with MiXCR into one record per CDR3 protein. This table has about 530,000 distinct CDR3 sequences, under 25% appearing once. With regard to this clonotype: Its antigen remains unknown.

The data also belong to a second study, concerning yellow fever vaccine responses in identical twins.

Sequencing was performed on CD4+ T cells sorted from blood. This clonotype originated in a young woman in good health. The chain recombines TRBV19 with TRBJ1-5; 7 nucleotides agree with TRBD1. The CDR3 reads CASSRQGEIQPQHF. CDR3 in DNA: TGTGCCAGTAGCCGACAGGGAGAAATTCAGCCCCAGCATTTT.